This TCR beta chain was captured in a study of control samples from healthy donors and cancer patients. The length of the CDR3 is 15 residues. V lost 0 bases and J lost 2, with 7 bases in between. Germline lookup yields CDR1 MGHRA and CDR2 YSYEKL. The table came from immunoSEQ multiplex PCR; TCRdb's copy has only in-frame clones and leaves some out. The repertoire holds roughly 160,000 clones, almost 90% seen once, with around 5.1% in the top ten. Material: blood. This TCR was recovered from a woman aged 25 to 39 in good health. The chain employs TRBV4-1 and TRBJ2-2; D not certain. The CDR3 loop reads CASSQDSANTGELFF. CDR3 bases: TGCGCCAGCAGCCAAGACTCGGCCAACACCGGGGAGCTGTTTTTT.